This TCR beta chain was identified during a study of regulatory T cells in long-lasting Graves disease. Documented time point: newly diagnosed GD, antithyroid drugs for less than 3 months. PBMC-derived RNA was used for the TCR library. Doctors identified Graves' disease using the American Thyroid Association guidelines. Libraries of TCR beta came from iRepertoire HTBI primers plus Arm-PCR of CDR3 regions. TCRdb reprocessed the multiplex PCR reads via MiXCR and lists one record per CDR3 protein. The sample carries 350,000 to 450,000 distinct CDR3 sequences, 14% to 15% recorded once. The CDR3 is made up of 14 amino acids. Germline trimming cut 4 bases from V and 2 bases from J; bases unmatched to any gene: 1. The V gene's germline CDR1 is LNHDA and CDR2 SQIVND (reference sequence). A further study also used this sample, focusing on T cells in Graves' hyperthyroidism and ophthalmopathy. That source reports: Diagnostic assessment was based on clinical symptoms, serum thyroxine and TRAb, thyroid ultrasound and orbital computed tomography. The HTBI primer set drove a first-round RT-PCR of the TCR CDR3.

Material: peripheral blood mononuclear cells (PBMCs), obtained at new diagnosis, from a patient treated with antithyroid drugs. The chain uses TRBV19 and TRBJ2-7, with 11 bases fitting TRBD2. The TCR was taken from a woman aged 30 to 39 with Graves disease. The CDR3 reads CASSTSGRPYEQYF. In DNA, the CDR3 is TGTGCCAGTAGTACTAGCGGGAGGCCCTACGAGCAGTACTTC.